The next 15 T cell receptor beta chains were all read from a single sample in a study of T cells after yellow fever vaccination. TCRdb processed the 5' RACE reads anew with MiXCR; each CDR3 protein has one entry. In the table there are approximately 330,000 distinct CDR3 sequences, roughly an eighth of which are singletons. The material sequenced was CD4+ T cells sorted from PBMCs, taken 15 days after the yellow fever booster vaccination. The receptors stem from a man younger than 35 who received the YFV17D yellow fever vaccine.

This clonotype has a handful of counts. V and J are TRBV7-2 and TRBJ2-7; TRBD2 is a possible D gene (5 bases). This CDR3 spans 14 amino acids. Per germline, CDR1 SGHTA and CDR2 FQGNSA. The germline V and J ends were trimmed by 7 bases and 3 bases, with 16 bases remaining between them. The CDR3 sequence is CASNPQGSGYEQYV. The DNA for the CDR3 is TGTGCCAGCAACCCACAAGGAAGCGGCTACGAGCAGTACGTC.

This clonotype was observed a handful of times. The chain uses TRBV4-3 and TRBJ2-1, with 10 bases matching TRBD2. Germline V gives CDR1 LGHNA, CDR2 YSLEER. The J segment lost 0 bases and the V segment lost 4 bases, leaving 6 bases of the junction unmatched. The CDR3 has 17 residues. The CDR3 DNA follows: TGCGCCAGCAGCCCCAGAGCGGGGGGGCCCTCCTACAATGAGCAGTTCTTC. Its protein is CASSPRAGGPSYNEQFF.

This sequence joins TRBV5-4 and TRBJ1-2; no clear D gene. Germline CDR1 reads SGHNT; CDR2 reads YYREEE (reference sequence). Deletions cut 3 bases from V and 3 bases from J, with 15 bases between. The CDR3 runs 15 residues. CDR3 protein: CASSSQTGSDYGYTF. The CDR3 coding sequence is TGTGCCAGCAGCTCCCAAACGGGGAGTGACTATGGCTACACCTTC. Complete variable domain (other parts from reference TRBV5-4 and TRBJ1-2): ETGVTQSPTHLIKTRGQQVTLRCSSQSGHNTVSWYQQALGQGPQFIFQYYREEENGRGNFPPRFSGLQFPNYSSELNVNALELDDSALYLCASSSQTGSDYGYTFGSGTRLTVV.

This clonotype appeared a few times. The rearrangement joins TRBV5-1 to TRBJ2-2; weak D call: TRBD1 (6 bases). V lost 4 bases and J 4 bases, leaving 14 bases between the germline ends. Per the germline V gene, CDR1 is SGHRS and CDR2 is YFSETQ. The CDR3 is 15 residues long. In DNA form, the CDR3 reads TGCGCCAGCAGCCCCGGGGACACTGGCACCGGGGAGCTGTTTTTT. It specifies CASSPGDTGTGELFF. Drawing the rest from reference TRBV5-1 and TRBJ2-2, the complete variable domain is KAGVTQTPRYLIKTRGQQVTLSCSPISGHRSVSWYQQTPGQGLQFLFEYFSETQRNKGNFPGRFSGRQFSNSRSEMNVSTLELGDSALYLCASSPGDTGTGELFFGEGSRLTVL.

The genes are TRBV6-5 and TRBJ2-3; D not resolved. The V gene's germline CDR1 is MNHEY and CDR2 SVGAGI. The CDR3 is made up of 13 amino acids. Trimming pared 2 bases from V and 7 bases from J, leaving 10 bases between. CDR3 amino acids: CASSYAPRNTQYF. The CDR3 nucleotides read TGTGCCAGCAGTTACGCTCCGCGGAATACGCAGTATTTT.

This clonotype was recorded many times. This rearrangement joins TRBV12-3 or TRBV12-4 to TRBJ2-7; 7 positions match TRBD1. V lost 5 bases, J lost 4 bases, and 8 bases stayed unmatched. CDR3 size: 14 residues. This CDR3 is CASSLTGTAYEQYF. The CDR3 DNA is TGTGCCAGCAGTCTCACCGGGACAGCATACGAGCAGTACTTC.

The chain combines TRBV2 with TRBJ2-7; 9 nucleotides agree with TRBD2. Germline CDR1 reads SNHLY; CDR2 reads FYNNEI. The CDR3 has 15 residues. V was pared by 3 bases and J by 1 base, with 4 bases of the junction left unmatched. The CDR3 loop is CASSDRTSVSYEQYF. CDR3 nucleotide sequence: TGTGCCAGCAGTGATCGGACTAGCGTTTCCTACGAGCAGTACTTC.

This clonotype was detected a few times. This sequence joins TRBV28 and TRBJ2-5; 7 bases are a match to TRBD2. J lost 1 base, V lost 6 bases, and 5 bases had no gene match. The germline gives CDR1 MDHEN, CDR2 SYDVKM. The CDR3 totals 14 residues. The CDR3 reads CASRGAGTQETQYF. In DNA form, the CDR3 reads TGTGCCAGCAGAGGAGCGGGGACCCAAGAGACCCAGTACTTC.

The chain is built from TRBV10-3 and TRBJ1-2; 7 positions match TRBD1. Germline V gene sequence: CDR1 ENHRY, CDR2 SYGVKD. Germline trimming cut 6 bases from V and 3 bases from J; bases unmatched to any gene: 7. CDR3 length: 14 residues. The CDR3 protein is CAIRYTTGDYGYTF. In nucleotides, the CDR3 is TGTGCCATCAGATACACAACAGGGGACTATGGCTACACCTTC.

This clonotype was recorded a few times. The rearrangement links TRBV28 to TRBJ2-5; D is perhaps TRBD2 (5 bases). The germline gives CDR1 MDHEN, CDR2 SYDVKM. Trimming removed 6 bases at V and 4 bases at J, with 12 bases between. CDR3 length: 13 residues. In nucleotides, the CDR3 is TGTGCCAGCAGGGACTTGTGGGGAGAGACCCAGTACTTC. It encodes CASRDLWGETQYF. Complete variable domain (other parts from reference TRBV28 and TRBJ2-5): DVKVTQSSRYLVKRTGEKVFLECVQDMDHENMFWYRQDPGLGLRLIYFSYDVKMKEKGDIPEGYSVSREKKERFSLILESASTNQTSMYLCASRDLWGETQYFGPGTRLLVL.

This clonotype was seen more than once but under ten times. CDR3 nucleotides: TGTGCCAGCAGCAAGGGGAGCGGGGGAGATTACAATGAGCAGTTCTTC. Its translation: CASSKGSGGDYNEQFF. V and J are TRBV21-1 and TRBJ2-1; no check of the table's D call, TRBD2, against the DNA was made. TRBV21-1 is a listed pseudogene. The CDR3 runs to 16 residues.

This clonotype was recorded a few times. The chain employs TRBV7-3 and TRBJ1-1; TRBD1 might be the D (6 bases). The CDR3 has 14 amino acids. V dropped 2 bases and J dropped 10 bases, with 17 bases sitting between them. CDR1 and CDR2 (germline): SGHTA, FQGTGA. The CDR3 nucleotides read TGTGCCAGCAGCTTAGCCGGGGGGCTGCAAGGAGCTTTCTTT. Its translation is CASSLAGGLQGAFF.

The chain carries TRBV2 and TRBJ1-2; D may be TRBD1 (5 bases). The CDR3 is 12 amino acids. The germline gives CDR1 SNHLY, CDR2 FYNNEI. V shed 0 bases and J shed 8 bases, with 7 bases lying between them. The CDR3 here is CASSEAGDGYTF. In nucleotides, the CDR3 is TGTGCCAGCAGTGAAGCAGGGGACGGCTACACCTTC.

The chain joins TRBV13 to TRBJ1-6; 8 bases fit TRBD1. The V segment lost 9 bases and the J segment 4 bases; nucleotides outside the gene matches: 2. The CDR3 contains 13 residues. Per the germline V gene, CDR1 is PRHDT and CDR2 is FYEKMQ (reference sequence). In DNA form, the CDR3 reads TGTGCCAGAAGGACAGGGTATAATTCACCCCTCCACTTT. Its translation: CARRTGYNSPLHF.

The chain recombines TRBV7-3 with TRBJ1-3, with a weak D call TRBD1 (5 bases). The CDR3 length is 15 residues. Between the trimmed V and J ends, which lost 5 bases and 4 bases, there was a span of 15 bases. Germline V gives CDR1 SGHTA, CDR2 FQGTGA. The CDR3 protein is CASSPAGGEGNTIYF. CDR3 in DNA: TGTGCCAGCAGCCCTGCCGGGGGGGAAGGAAACACCATATATTTT.